This note documents a single T cell receptor beta chain sequence. Its antigen is unidentified. RNA totalling about 0.45 to 1 ug underwent reverse transcription with random hexamers. It was immunoSEQ multiplex PCR that amplified TCR beta CDR3 across 54 Vbeta and 13 Jbeta. TCRdb reprocessed the immunoSEQ multiplex PCR reads with MiXCR, giving one entry per CDR3 protein. Of more than 65,000 distinct CDR3 sequences in the sample, 85% to 95% were seen once. In blood CD8+ and CD4+ T cells, TCR beta underwent sequencing. Bulk CD8+ and CD4+ cells came from magnetic negative isolation; CD8+ TEMRA by FACS. In germline, CDR1 is SGHNT, CDR2 YYREEE (reference sequence). Trimming pared 0 bases from V and 5 bases from J, leaving 6 bases between. This CDR3 spans 14 amino acids. The sample is drawn from a study of CD8 T cells in Susac syndrome. Study results and caveats: A relatively small number of individuals underwent TCR sequencing and HLA analysis.

The receptor comes from a human donor in good health. The sequenced sample consisted of CD8+ T cells from PBMCs. The chain links TRBV5-4 to TRBJ1-6; D remains ambiguous. CDR3 nucleotide sequence: TGTGCCAGCAGCTTGGTTGGGGATAATTCACCCCTCCACTTT. It specifies CASSLVGDNSPLHF.